The T cell receptor (beta chain) described here comes from a study of blood T cell repertoires in COVID-19. About the research overall: Some COVID-19 samples were acute and others convalescent; all came from the United States, Italy and Spain. PBMCs, B-cell-depleted T cells, or T cells were the source of the cDNA or gDNA that made up the material.

In the original analysis: Cell counts per sample came from amplifying reference gene primers. Only in-frame clones appear in the TCRdb table, and some are missing; sequencing was by immunoSEQ multiplex PCR. Clone size and the V and J calls come from that table; the DNA yielded D and trimming. The table records 80,000 to 95,000 clones, approximately 71% of them present only once. This CDR3 has 18 residues. CDR1 is SGHRS and CDR2 is YFSETQ in the germline V gene. V dropped 4 bases and J dropped 1; count of bases not matched to a gene: 4. The chain combines TRBV5-1 with TRBJ2-2, with TRBD2 matching 16 bases. This TCR was sampled from a woman between 45 and 60 years old with acute or convalescent COVID-19. Material for sequencing was peripheral blood. CDR3 bases: TGCGCCAGCAGCCCCGGGACTAGCGGGGGGGTGAACACCGGGGAGCTGTTTTTT. Protein: CASSPGTSGGVNTGELFF.